This entry lists 5 T cell receptor beta chains sequenced from one sample in a study of tumor-infiltrating lymphocytes in primary liver carcinoma. Germline DNA was also extracted, with blood RNA taken from unsorted whole blood. Production of TCR beta cDNA used about 500 ng total RNA together with a constant-region primer. Slightly modified ARM-PCR with three nested multiplex PCR rounds yielded TCR beta libraries. The first two PCR rounds used TRBV1-TRBV30 forward primers with a C-beta reverse primer, 10 to 11 cycles each. TCRdb re-called the multiplex PCR reads with MiXCR, one entry per CDR3 protein. The table lists 310,000 or so distinct CDR3 sequences, around three fifths of them singletons. The sample was peripheral blood. The receptors stem from a woman in her twenties or thirties with primary liver carcinoma and hepatitis B virus infection.

This clonotype came up many times. V is TRBV12-3 or TRBV12-4 and J is TRBJ2-5; the D gene is possibly TRBD1 (5 bases). The CDR3 is 13 residues long. The V and J ends lost 6 bases and 3 bases respectively, with 11 bases between them. This CDR3 reads CASRPRVKETQYF. DNA of the CDR3: TGTGCCAGCAGACCCAGGGTTAAAGAGACCCAGTACTTC.

The chain carries TRBV14 and TRBJ2-1; D is possibly TRBD2 (5 bases). The germline CDR1 and CDR2 sequences are SGHDN and FVKESK. Trimming shortened V by 5 bases and J by 15 bases, and 17 bases separated the two germline ends. The CDR3 extends over 12 amino acids. The CDR3 nucleotides are TGTGCCAGCAGCAACTCACGGGAACCTCGGTTCTTC. Translation gives CASSNSREPRFF.

The rearrangement uses TRBV6-1 and TRBJ1-5, with D possibly matching TRBD1 (6 bases). CDR1 and CDR2 (germline): MNHNS, SASEGT. This CDR3 region has 15 residues. The germline V and J ends were trimmed by 6 bases and 5 bases, with 17 bases remaining between them. CDR3 in DNA: TGTGCCAGCAGGTCACCGGGACAATTCGATCAGCCCCAGCATTTT. It encodes CASRSPGQFDQPQHF.

CDR3: CASSVLQGQRVSEQFF. The CDR3, as DNA: TGTGCCAGCAGCGTCCTCCAGGGACAGAGGGTTAGTGAGCAGTTCTTC. V usage is TRBV11-2 and J usage is TRBJ2-1, with 7 nucleotides matching TRBD1. This CDR3 comprises 16 residues. After removal of 5 bases from V and 9 bases from J, the junction contained 16 bases not matched to a gene. Per the germline V gene, CDR1 is SGHAT and CDR2 is FQNNGV. The whole variable domain, remainder taken from reference TRBV11-2 and TRBJ2-1, is EAGVAQSPRYKIIEKRQSVAFWCNPISGHATLYWYQQILGQGPKLLIQFQNNGVVDDSQLPKDRFSAERLKGVDSTLKIQPAKLEDSAVYLCASSVLQGQRVSEQFFGPGTRLTVL.

Concerning this clonotype: One junction end does not reproduce the germline sequence, and a read error may be involved. This chain joins TRBV5-1 and TRBJ2-6; tentative D call: TRBD1 (5 bases). Germline V CDR1 and CDR2: SGHRS, YFSETQ. The CDR3 length is 15 residues. The CDR3 DNA is TGCGCCAGCAGCTTGATACACTCTGGGGCCAACTTCCTGACTTTC. Its translation: CASSLIHSGANFLTF.